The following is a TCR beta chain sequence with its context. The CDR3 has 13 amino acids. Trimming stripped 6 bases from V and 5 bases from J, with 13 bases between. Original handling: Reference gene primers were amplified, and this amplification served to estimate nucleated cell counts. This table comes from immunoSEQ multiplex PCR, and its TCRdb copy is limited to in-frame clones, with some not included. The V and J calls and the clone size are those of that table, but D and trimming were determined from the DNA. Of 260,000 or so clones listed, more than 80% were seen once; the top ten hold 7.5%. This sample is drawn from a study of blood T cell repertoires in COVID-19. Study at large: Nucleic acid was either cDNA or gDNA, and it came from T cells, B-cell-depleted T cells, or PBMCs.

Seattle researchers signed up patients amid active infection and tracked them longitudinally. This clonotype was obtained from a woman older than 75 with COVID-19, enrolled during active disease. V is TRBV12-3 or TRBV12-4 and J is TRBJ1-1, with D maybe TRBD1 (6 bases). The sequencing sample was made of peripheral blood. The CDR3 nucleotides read TGTGCCAGCAGAGAGACAGGAGGTACTGAAGCTTTCTTT. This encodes CASRETGGTEAFF.